This entry describes one TCR beta chain. CDR1 and CDR2 from the germline V gene are SEHNR and FQNEAQ (reference sequence). The CDR3 extends over 18 amino acids. Trimming removed 1 base from V and 5 bases from J, with 18 bases in between. These data come from a study of lymphopenia after photon versus proton radiotherapy. Sequencing used immunoSEQ multiplex PCR; TCRdb keeps in-frame clones, though not all of them. The sample lists more than 10,000 clones; around 89% were seen once. The input for sequencing was peripheral blood, taken from a patient treated with photon-based radiotherapy. The TCR originated in a man aged 55 to 69 with pancreatic cancer. The rearrangement joins TRBV7-9 to TRBJ1-6; TRBD1 is a possible D gene (6 bases). The CDR3 loop reads CASSLGPGVRGHNSPLHF. CDR3 sequence (DNA): TGTGCCAGCAGCTTAGGCCCAGGGGTGAGGGGACATAATTCACCCCTCCACTTT.